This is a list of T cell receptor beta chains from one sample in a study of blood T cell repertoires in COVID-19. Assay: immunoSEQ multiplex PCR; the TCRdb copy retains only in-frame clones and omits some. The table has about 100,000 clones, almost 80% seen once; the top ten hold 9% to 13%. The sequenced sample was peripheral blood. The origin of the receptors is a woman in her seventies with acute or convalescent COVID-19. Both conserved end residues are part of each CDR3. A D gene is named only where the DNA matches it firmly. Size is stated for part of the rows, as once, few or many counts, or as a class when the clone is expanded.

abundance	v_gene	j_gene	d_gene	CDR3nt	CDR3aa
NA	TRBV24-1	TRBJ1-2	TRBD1	TGTGCCACCAGTGATCCCGGGACAGGGAACTATGGCTACACCTTC	CATSDPGTGNYGYTF
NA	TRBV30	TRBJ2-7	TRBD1	TGTGCCTGGAGTCCCGGGACAGGCGGATACGAGCAGTACTTC	CAWSPGTGGYEQYF
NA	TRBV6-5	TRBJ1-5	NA	TGTGCCAGCAGTTATAGGGCGGGGTTGAATCAGCCCCAGCATTTT	CASSYRAGLNQPQHF
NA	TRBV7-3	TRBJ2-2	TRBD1	TGTGCCAGCAGCTTAACCCCCATACAGGGGAGCACCGGGGAGCTGTTTTTT	CASSLTPIQGSTGELFF
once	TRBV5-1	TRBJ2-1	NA	TGCGCCAGCAGCTTAGCCGTTGGAGGTAACAATGAGCAGTTCTTC	CASSLAVGGNNEQFF
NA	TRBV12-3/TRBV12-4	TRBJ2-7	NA	TGTGCCAGCAGATACAGGGATATCTACGAGCAGTACTTC	CASRYRDIYEQYF
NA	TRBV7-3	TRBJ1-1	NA	TGTGCCAGCAGCCATTCAGTGAACACTGAAGCTTTCTTT	CASSHSVNTEAFF
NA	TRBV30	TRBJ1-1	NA	TGTGCCCTGCTCAGGGGCGAGAACACTGAAGCTTTCTTT	CALLRGENTEAFF
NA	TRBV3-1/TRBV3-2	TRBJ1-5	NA	TGTGCCAGCAGCCAAGACGTGAATCAGCCCCAGCATTTT	CASSQDVNQPQHF
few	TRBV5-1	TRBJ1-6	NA	TGCGCCAGCAGCTTGACCGCGGATAATTCACCCCTCCACTTT	CASSLTADNSPLHF
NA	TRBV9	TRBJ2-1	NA	TGTGCCAGCAGCGTAGAAAGGGGCCCCTACAATGAGCAGTTCTTC	CASSVERGPYNEQFF
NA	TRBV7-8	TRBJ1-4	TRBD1	TGTGCCAGCAGCTTAGTGATTAAGACAGGGGGCACTAATGAAAAACTGTTTTTT	CASSLVIKTGGTNEKLFF
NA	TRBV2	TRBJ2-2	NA	TGTGCCAGCAGTGACAGTGCGGCGGGTTCGAACACCGGGGAGCTGTTTTTT	CASSDSAAGSNTGELFF
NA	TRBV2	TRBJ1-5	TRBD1	TGTGCCAGCAAGACCGGGACAGGGGTTCAGCCCCAGCATTTT	CASKTGTGVQPQHF
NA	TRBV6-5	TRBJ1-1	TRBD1	TGTGCCAGCAGTTTCCGGGGTCAGGACAGGGCCACTGAAGCTTTCTTT	CASSFRGQDRATEAFF
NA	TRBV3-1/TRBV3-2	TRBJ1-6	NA	TGTGCCAGCAGCCAAGGCCGGTCTAATTCACCCCTCCACTTT	CASSQGRSNSPLHF
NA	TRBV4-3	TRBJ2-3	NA	TGCGCCAGCAGCCATACCCCTTCAGGGCCCCCAAGCACAGATACGCAGTATTTT	CASSHTPSGPPSTDTQYF
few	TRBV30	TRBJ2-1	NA	TGTGCCTGGAGTGTACAGGGCAATGAGCAGTTCTTC	CAWSVQGNEQFF
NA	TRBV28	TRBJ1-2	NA	TGTGCCAGCAGTTCCTCACGACAGGCATCTTCCAACTATGGCTACACCTTC	CASSSSRQASSNYGYTF
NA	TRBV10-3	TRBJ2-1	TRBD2	TGTGCCATCAGTGACCCGTATTCCCGAGCCGGGGGGTACAATGAGCAGTTCTTC	CAISDPYSRAGGYNEQFF
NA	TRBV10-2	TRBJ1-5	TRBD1	TGCGCCAGCAGTGCGGACAGGGCTAGCAATCAGCCCCAGCATTTT	CASSADRASNQPQHF
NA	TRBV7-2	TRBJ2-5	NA	TGTGCCAGCAGCTTTGGGGCAGAAGAGACCCAGTACTTC	CASSFGAEETQYF
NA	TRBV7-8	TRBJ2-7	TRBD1	TGTGCCAGCAGCTTGGGGACAGCGAGGGAGCAGTACTTC	CASSLGTAREQYF
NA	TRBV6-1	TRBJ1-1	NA	TGTGCCAGCAGTGAATATGCAGGGAAAGTATCTAAAGCTTTCTTT	CASSEYAGKVSKAFF
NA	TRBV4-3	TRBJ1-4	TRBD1	TGCGCCAGCAGCCAGGGGGGACAGGGGAGTGAAAAACTGTTTTTT	CASSQGGQGSEKLFF
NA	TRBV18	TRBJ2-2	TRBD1	TGTGCCAGCTCACCAAATCAGGGGGCCGGGGAGCTGTTTTTT	CASSPNQGAGELFF
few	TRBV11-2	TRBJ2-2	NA	TGTGCCAGCAGCTCGACACGCTCCGGGGAGCTGTTTTTT	CASSSTRSGELFF
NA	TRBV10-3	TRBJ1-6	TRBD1	TGTGCCATCGGAGGGGGCGATTACTCACCCCTCCACTTT	CAIGGGDYSPLHF
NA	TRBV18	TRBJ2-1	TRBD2	TGTGCCAGCTTACCGTCGACTAGCGGTGTCAATGAGCAGTTCTTC	CASLPSTSGVNEQFF
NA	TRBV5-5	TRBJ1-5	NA	TGTGCCAGCAGCTTGGCATTGTTGGCGGGAGATCAGCCCCAGCATTTT	CASSLALLAGDQPQHF
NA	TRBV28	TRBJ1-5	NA	TGTGCCAGCAGCCCCGGGTGGGGCAATCAGCCCCAGCATTTT	CASSPGWGNQPQHF
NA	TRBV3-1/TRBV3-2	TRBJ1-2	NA	TGTGCCAGCCAAACTGGGGGGGTTCTGCTTTTC	CASQTGGVLLF
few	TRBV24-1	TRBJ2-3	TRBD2	TGTGCCACCAGGACTAGCGGAACAGATACGCAGTATTTT	CATRTSGTDTQYF
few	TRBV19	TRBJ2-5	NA	TGTGCCAGTAGTGCGTCGTATGGCCAAGAGACCCAGTACTTC	CASSASYGQETQYF
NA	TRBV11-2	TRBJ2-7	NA	TGTGCCAGCAGCTCGGCAGTGGGCGTGTCGGGGGAGCAGTACTTC	CASSSAVGVSGEQYF
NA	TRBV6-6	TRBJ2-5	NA	TGTGCCAGCAGTTGGCCAGGAGGGGAAGAGACCCAGTACTTC	CASSWPGGEETQYF
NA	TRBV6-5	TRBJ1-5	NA	TGTGCCAGCAGAGGAGGATTCGGTGGCAATCAGCCCCAGCATTTT	CASRGGFGGNQPQHF
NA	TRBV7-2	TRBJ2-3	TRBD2	TGTGCCAGCAGGCTTAGCGGGGGGGCCTTTGGCACAGATACGCAGTATTTT	CASRLSGGAFGTDTQYF
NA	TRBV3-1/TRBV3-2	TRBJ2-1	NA	TGTGCCAGCAGTCGTTCTAGGCGAGTAGACAATGAGCAGTTCTTC	CASSRSRRVDNEQFF